Below, 21 T cell receptor beta chains from the same sample are listed, as sequenced in a study of blood T cell repertoires in COVID-19. TCRdb keeps only in-frame clones here, not all; method: immunoSEQ multiplex PCR. In the table there are around 240,000 clones, about 80% of which are singletons. The sequenced sample consisted of peripheral blood. These receptor sequences come from a woman of 80 years or more with acute or convalescent COVID-19.

The V and J genes are TRBV7-8 and TRBJ1-6; 8 bases align to TRBD1. The CDR3 totals 17 residues. Per germline, CDR1 SGHVS and CDR2 FQNEAQ. V dropped 1 base and J dropped 0; count of bases not matched to a gene: 2. CDR3 coding DNA: TGTGCCAGCAGCTTAGGGACAGGGCACTCCTATAATTCACCCCTCCACTTT. As protein: CASSLGTGHSYNSPLHF.

The CDR3 region has the DNA TGTGCCAGCAGCTTACGAACGGGGGAGGGTCAGCCCCAGCATTTT. This codes for CASSLRTGEGQPQHF. The chain links TRBV7-2 to TRBJ1-5, with a weak D call TRBD1 (5 bases). The CDR3 length is 15 residues. Deletions cut 2 bases from V and 6 bases from J, with 14 bases between. Germline V gene lookup returns CDR1 SGHTA and CDR2 FQGNSA.

The chain is built from TRBV28 and TRBJ1-3; D is undetermined. The CDR3 runs 13 residues. The V end lost 7 bases, the J end lost 4 bases, and 11 bases lay between the germline ends. Germline V gene lookup returns CDR1 MDHEN and CDR2 SYDVKM. The CDR3 spells CASTTEGGNTIYF. DNA for the CDR3: TGTGCCAGCACCACCGAGGGCGGAAACACCATATATTTT.

This clone was detected ten times or more. The chain joins TRBV19 to TRBJ1-5; 9 bases are shared with TRBD1. This CDR3 is built from 14 residues. Germline values: CDR1 LNHDA, CDR2 SQIVND (reference sequence). V trimming: 5 bases; J trimming: 3 bases; junction bases outside the gene matches: 2. The CDR3: CASSGTGYNQPQHF. The CDR3 nucleotides are TGTGCCAGTAGTGGGACAGGGTACAATCAGCCCCAGCATTTT. Supplemented by reference TRBV19 and TRBJ1-5, the full variable domain reads DGGITQSPKYLFRKEGQNVTLSCEQNLNHDAMYWYRQDPGQGLRLIYYSQIVNDFQKGDIAEGYSVSREKKESFPLTVTSAQKNPTAFYLCASSGTGYNQPQHFGDGTRLSIL.

For the CDR3, the DNA is TGTGCCAGCAGTCGGGACAGATATGGCTACACCTTC. Residues: CASSRDRYGYTF. This chain uses TRBV6-5 with TRBJ1-2; 7 positions agree with TRBD1. From germline, CDR1 is MNHEY and CDR2 SVGAGI. Unmatched junction bases numbered 2, after V lost 5 bases and J lost 5 bases. The length of the CDR3 is 12 residues.

The CDR3 nucleotides are TGTGCCAGCAGCACACTGGGACTGACCACAGATACGCAGTATTTT. This encodes CASSTLGLTTDTQYF. The chain is built from TRBV11-2 and TRBJ2-3; the D gene is possibly TRBD2 (6 bases). This CDR3 region has 15 residues. Trimming stripped 5 bases from V and 2 bases from J, with 14 bases between. Germline lookup yields CDR1 SGHAT and CDR2 FQNNGV.

The gene calls are TRBV6-2 or TRBV6-3 and TRBJ2-5; the match to TRBD2 covers 7 bases. The germline V gene has CDR1 MNHEY and CDR2 SVGEGT. The trim removed 0 bases at V and 0 bases at J, leaving 1 base unmatched. The CDR3 runs 15 residues. CDR3 sequence (DNA): TGTGCCAGCAGTTACTCCCGGGGGGACCAAGAGACCCAGTACTTC. It encodes CASSYSRGDQETQYF.

This clone has just one count. The V and J genes are TRBV4-1 and TRBJ2-5; 14 positions agree with TRBD2. CDR3 size: 18 residues. Trimming at V came to 4 bases and at J to 1 base, leaving 8 bases not matched to a gene. Germline-derived CDR1 and CDR2 are MGHRA and YSYEKL. CDR3 nucleotide sequence: TGCGCCAGCAGCCTCGGACTAGCGGGGGGCAACGGCCAAGAGACCCAGTACTTC. Protein product: CASSLGLAGGNGQETQYF.

This clone appeared a single time. This chain uses TRBV7-9 with TRBJ1-4; D ambiguous. This CDR3 spans 13 amino acids. In germline, CDR1 is SEHNR, CDR2 FQNEAQ (reference sequence). V shed 1 base and J shed 8 bases, with 8 bases lying between them. The CDR3 region is CASSLGTWEKLFF. Here the CDR3 DNA reads TGTGCCAGCAGCTTAGGGACTTGGGAAAAACTGTTTTTT.

V and J are TRBV11-1 and TRBJ2-6; D might be TRBD2 (6 bases). The CDR3 loop spans 15 amino acids. Per germline, CDR1 SGHAT and CDR2 FQDESV (reference sequence). V was shortened by 4 bases and J by 0 bases, with 7 bases between the two germline ends. CDR3 loop: CASSSSDSGANVLTF. CDR3 nucleotides: TGTGCCAGCAGCTCTAGCGACTCTGGGGCCAACGTCCTGACTTTC.

The CDR3 region has the DNA TGTGCCAGCTTTATTGAACCGGGACAGCTGCAGTACTTC. Its protein is CASFIEPGQLQYF. V and J are TRBV18 and TRBJ2-7, with 7 bases aligning to TRBD1. This CDR3 is 13 amino acids long. The ends lost 7 bases at V and 9 bases at J; junction bases unmatched: 12. The V gene's germline CDR1 is KGHSH and CDR2 LQKENI. The variable domain in full, completed from reference TRBV18 and TRBJ2-7, reads NAGVMQNPRHLVRRRGQEARLRCSPMKGHSHVYWYRQLPEEGLKFMVYLQKENIIDESGMPKERFSAEFPKEGPSILRIQQVVRGDSAAYFCASFIEPGQLQYFGPGTRLTVT.

The V and J genes are TRBV6-5 and TRBJ1-2; a weak D match, TRBD1 (5 bases). The germline V gene has CDR1 MNHEY and CDR2 SVGAGI. V was clipped by 8 bases and J by 6 bases, with 19 bases between them. The CDR3 is 14 amino acids. This chain's CDR3 is CASYRSGGKDGYTF. The CDR3 bases are TGTGCCAGCTATCGATCGGGGGGGAAAGATGGCTACACCTTC.

The chain recombines TRBV11-2 with TRBJ2-2; 8 bases agree with TRBD1. The CDR3 contains 16 residues. Germline loops: CDR1 SGHAT, CDR2 FQNNGV. Trimming cost V 5 bases and J 7 bases; bases outside gene matches: 12. This CDR3 reads CASSASRDRGGGELFF. The CDR3 bases are TGTGCCAGCAGCGCCAGTAGAGACAGGGGAGGCGGGGAGCTGTTTTTT.

This clone was seen only a few times. This sample includes further DNA sequences coding for the same CDR3. This sequence joins TRBV5-1 and TRBJ2-5; TRBD2 might be the D (5 bases). Trimming pared 0 bases from V and 5 bases from J, leaving 8 bases between. Germline V lookup: CDR1 SGHRS, CDR2 YFSETQ. The CDR3 sequence is 13 residues long. CDR3 nucleotides: TGCGCCAGCAGCTTGGGAGGCGGGGAGACCCAGTACTTC. Its translation: CASSLGGGETQYF.

Here the CDR3 DNA reads TGTGCCAGCAGGCTTTCGGGAGCTAACTATGGCTACACCTTC. This encodes CASRLSGANYGYTF. The chain is built from TRBV28 and TRBJ1-2; D gene uncertain. CDR3 length: 14 residues. CDR1 and CDR2 (germline): MDHEN, SYDVKM. V lost 6 bases, J lost 0 bases, and 11 bases lay in between.

This chain connects TRBV7-9 to TRBJ2-5; TRBD2 agrees at 13 bases. In germline, CDR1 is SEHNR, CDR2 FQNEAQ (reference sequence). The CDR3 has 17 residues. With V trimmed by 4 bases and J by 5 bases, 10 bases remained unmatched. The CDR3 DNA reads TGTGCCAGCAGCTCGAGAGGAGGACTAGCGGGAGCGGAGACCCAGTACTTC. Encoded protein: CASSSRGGLAGAETQYF. Together with reference TRBV7-9 and TRBJ2-5, the CDR3 gives the full variable domain: DTGVSQNPRHKITKRGQNVTFRCDPISEHNRLYWYRQTLGQGPEFLTYFQNEAQLEKSRLLSDRFSAERPKGSFSTLEIQRTEQGDSAMYLCASSSRGGLAGAETQYFGPGTRLLVL.

The CDR3 bases are TGTGCCAGCAGTTACTCCCAACTAGGAGACAATGAGCAGTTCTTC. Protein: CASSYSQLGDNEQFF. The V gene is TRBV6-6, the J gene TRBJ2-1, with D possibly matching TRBD2 (5 bases). V was cut by 0 bases and J by 5 bases, with 11 bases left in between. CDR1 and CDR2 from the germline V gene are MNHNY and SVGAGI (reference sequence). The CDR3 is made up of 15 amino acids.

The chain employs TRBV2 and TRBJ1-5, with 10 bases that match TRBD1. CDR3 length: 14 amino acids. Looked up from germline, CDR1 is SNHLY and CDR2 is FYNNEI. The V gene end was trimmed by 6 bases and the J gene end by 7 bases; junction bases not matched to a gene: 6. CDR3: CASSPTGGEQPQHF. The CDR3 DNA reads TGTGCCAGCAGCCCGACAGGGGGCGAACAGCCCCAGCATTTT.

The gene calls are TRBV4-1 and TRBJ2-5; 8 bases are shared with TRBD2. CDR3 length: 17 residues. V lost 1 base, J lost 5 bases, and 12 bases stayed unmatched. Germline V gives CDR1 MGHRA, CDR2 YSYEKL. CDR3 nucleotides: TGCGCCAGCAGCCAAGCGCTGAATTCGGGGGGGCAGGAGACCCAGTACTTC. Its translation is CASSQALNSGGQETQYF.

V is TRBV5-1 and J is TRBJ1-1; possible D gene TRBD1, 5 bases. The length of the CDR3 is 15 residues. Germline CDR1 reads SGHRS; CDR2 reads YFSETQ. Between the trimmed V and J ends, which lost 0 bases and 1 base, there was a span of 10 bases. The CDR3 nucleotides read TGCGCCAGCAGCTTGGCAGGGACTAAGAACACTGAAGCTTTCTTT. It encodes CASSLAGTKNTEAFF.

The rearrangement joins TRBV27 to TRBJ1-1; D unresolved. With 9 bases removed from V and 0 bases from J, the gap between germline ends came to 14 bases. The CDR3 contains 14 residues. The germline CDR1 and CDR2 sequences are MNHEY and SMNVEV (reference sequence). The CDR3 DNA sequence: TGTGCCAGTCACGAGGGTTGGATGAACACTGAAGCTTTCTTT. It is translated as CASHEGWMNTEAFF.